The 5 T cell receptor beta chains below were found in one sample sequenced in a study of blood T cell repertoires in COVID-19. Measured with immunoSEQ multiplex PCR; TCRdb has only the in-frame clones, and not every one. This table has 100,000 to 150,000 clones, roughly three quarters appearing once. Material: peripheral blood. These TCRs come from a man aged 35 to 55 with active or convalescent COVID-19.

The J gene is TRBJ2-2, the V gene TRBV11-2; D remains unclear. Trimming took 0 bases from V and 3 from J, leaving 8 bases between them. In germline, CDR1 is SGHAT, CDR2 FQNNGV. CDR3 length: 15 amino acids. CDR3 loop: CASSLEASYTGELFF. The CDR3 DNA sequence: TGTGCCAGCAGCTTAGAGGCTTCTTACACCGGGGAGCTGTTTTTT.

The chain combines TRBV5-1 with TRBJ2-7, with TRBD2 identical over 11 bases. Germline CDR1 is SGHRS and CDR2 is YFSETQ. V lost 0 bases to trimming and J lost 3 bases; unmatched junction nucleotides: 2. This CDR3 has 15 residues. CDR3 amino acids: CASSLEGLAVYEQYF. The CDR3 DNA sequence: TGCGCCAGCAGCTTGGAGGGACTAGCGGTCTACGAGCAGTACTTC.

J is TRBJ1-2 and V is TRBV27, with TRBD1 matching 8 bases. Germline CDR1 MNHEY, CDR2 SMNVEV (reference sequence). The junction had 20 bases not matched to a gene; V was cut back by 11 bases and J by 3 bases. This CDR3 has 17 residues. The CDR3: CASQHEGDRGADYGYTF. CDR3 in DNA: TGTGCCTCGCAGCATGAAGGTGACAGGGGCGCTGACTATGGCTACACCTTC.

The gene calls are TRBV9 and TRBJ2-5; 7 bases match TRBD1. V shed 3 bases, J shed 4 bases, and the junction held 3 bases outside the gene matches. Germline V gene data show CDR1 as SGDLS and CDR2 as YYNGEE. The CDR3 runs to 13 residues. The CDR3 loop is CASSGTGVETQYF. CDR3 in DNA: TGTGCCAGCAGCGGAACAGGGGTAGAGACCCAGTACTTC.

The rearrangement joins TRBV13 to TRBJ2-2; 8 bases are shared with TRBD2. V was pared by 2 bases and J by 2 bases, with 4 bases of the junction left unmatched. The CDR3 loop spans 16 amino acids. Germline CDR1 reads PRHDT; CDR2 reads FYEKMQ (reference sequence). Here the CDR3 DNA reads TGTGCCAGCAGCTTAACAGCGGGGGCCAACACCGGGGAGCTGTTTTTT. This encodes CASSLTAGANTGELFF.